This T cell receptor beta chain was profiled in a study of shared clonotypes between healthy human individuals. Germline V gene sequence: CDR1 SGHNT, CDR2 YYREEE (reference sequence). The length of the CDR3 is 17 residues. The V and J ends lost 3 bases and 2 bases, in that order; junction bases with no gene match: 7. The authors split each subset's genomic DNA evenly across several immunoSEQ plates. The table came from immunoSEQ multiplex PCR; TCRdb's copy has only in-frame clones and leaves some out. The repertoire holds millions of clones, with roughly 92% as singletons. The V gene is TRBV5-4, the J gene TRBJ2-3, with 12 bases lining up with TRBD2. Sequences were obtained from naive CD4+ T cells sorted from blood. Indicated subset: CD45RA+ positively selected. The receptor was isolated from a young man in good health. DNA for the CDR3: TGTGCCAGCAGCTACACTAGCGGGGGGTCAAACACAGATACGCAGTATTTT. Its protein is CASSYTSGGSNTDTQYF.